This is a list of T cell receptor beta chains from one sample in a study of Ad26.COV2.S vaccination and SARS-CoV-2 variants. Assay used: immunoSEQ multiplex PCR; TCRdb lists only in-frame clones, some missing. The sample carries hundreds of thousands of clones, approximately 89% recorded once. Here the sequenced sample was peripheral blood, taken in a trial of Ad26.COV2.S vaccine versus placebo. The receptors derive from a person aged 18-65 years who received the Ad26.COV2.S COVID-19 vaccine or a placebo. Both conserved end residues are part of each CDR3. D genes are given only for firm matches. Expanded clones are given a class, and other clones once, few, many or no size at all.

>-|TRBV7-9|once|TRBJ1-2
CASSSDGGGGYTF
TGTGCCAGCAGCTCCGACGGGGGAGGAGGCTACACCTTC
>TRBD2|TRBV7-2|-|TRBJ2-1
CASSTGLAGVVEQFF
TGTGCCAGCAGCACGGGACTAGCGGGAGTGGTTGAGCAGTTCTTC
>-|TRBV6-5|-|TRBJ1-5
CASSPQQNSNQPQHF
TGTGCCAGCAGTCCTCAGCAGAATAGCAATCAGCCCCAGCATTTT
>-|TRBV5-6|-|TRBJ1-1
CASSRQLNTEAFF
TGTGCCAGCAGTCGACAATTGAACACTGAAGCTTTCTTT
>-|TRBV21-1|-|TRBJ1-5
CASSKVNRVVNQPQHF
TGTGCCAGCAGCAAAGTGAACAGGGTGGTAAATCAGCCCCAGCATTTT
>-|TRBV7-8|-|TRBJ2-3
CASSLRGSTDTQYF
TGTGCCAGCAGCTTAAGAGGGAGCACAGATACGCAGTATTTT
>-|TRBV5-6|-|TRBJ1-1
CASSLIRGGTEAFF
TGTGCCAGCAGCTTGATAAGGGGCGGCACTGAAGCTTTCTTT
>-|TRBV6-5|-|TRBJ2-1
CASVGSYNEQFF
TGTGCCAGCGTTGGGAGCTACAATGAGCAGTTCTTC
>TRBD1|TRBV19|-|TRBJ1-1
CASINKPGQHMNTEAFF
TGTGCCAGTATCAATAAACCGGGACAGCACATGAACACTGAAGCTTTCTTT
>-|TRBV28|-|TRBJ1-5
CASSKGERGVRSGQPQHF
TGTGCCAGCAGTAAGGGAGAGAGGGGCGTCAGGTCTGGACAGCCCCAGCATTTT
>TRBD2|TRBV18|-|TRBJ2-4
CASSPYSAGGLKNIQYF
TGTGCCAGCTCACCGTACTCAGCGGGAGGGTTGAAAAACATTCAGTACTTC
>-|TRBV23-1|-|TRBJ1-4
CASSHPDRSNEKLFF
TGCGCCAGCAGTCATCCCGACAGGAGTAATGAAAAACTGTTTTTT
>TRBD1|TRBV5-1|-|TRBJ2-3
CASSFTRRDRGLGPTDTQYF
TGCGCCAGCAGCTTCACCCGCCGGGACAGGGGGCTTGGCCCCACAGATACGCAGTATTTT
>TRBD1|TRBV19|-|TRBJ2-1
CASSSRQGRGSYNEQFF
TGTGCCAGTAGTTCGCGACAGGGTAGAGGCTCCTACAATGAGCAGTTCTTC
>-|TRBV7-8|-|TRBJ1-2
CASSPRGGGSPNYGYTF
TGTGCCAGCAGCCCTAGGGGGGGAGGCAGCCCTAACTATGGCTACACCTTC
>TRBD1|TRBV5-4|few|TRBJ2-5
CASEGRTRGRPQETQYF
TGTGCCAGCGAAGGGAGGACCAGGGGGCGACCCCAAGAGACCCAGTACTTC
>TRBD2|TRBV4-2|-|TRBJ2-1
CASSQGGLAGGNEQFF
TGTGCCAGCAGCCAAGGAGGACTAGCGGGGGGGAATGAGCAGTTCTTC
>TRBD1|TRBV19|-|TRBJ2-1
CASSSTGEPYNEQFF
TGTGCCAGTAGCTCGACAGGGGAGCCCTACAATGAGCAGTTCTTC
>-|TRBV15|-|TRBJ1-2
CATSRELDNYGYTF
TGTGCCACCAGCAGAGAGCTTGATAACTATGGCTACACCTTC
>-|TRBV5-1|-|TRBJ2-7
CASSLAGNYEQYF
TGCGCCAGCAGCTTGGCGGGGAACTACGAGCAGTACTTC
>-|TRBV7-7|-|TRBJ2-7
CASSLGPSYEQYF
TGTGCTAGCAGCTTAGGACCCTCCTACGAGCAGTACTTC
>-|TRBV4-2|-|TRBJ2-7
CASSQERTELVQQYF
TGTGCCAGCAGCCAAGAGCGGACGGAGCTTGTTCAGCAGTACTTC
>TRBD2|TRBV7-6|-|TRBJ2-2
CASSLGWLAGRTGELFF
TGTGCCAGCAGCTTAGGTTGGCTAGCGGGCCGCACCGGGGAGCTGTTTTTT
>TRBD2|TRBV4-1|-|TRBJ2-7
CASSQAGLAVYEQYF
TGCGCCAGCAGCCAAGCGGGACTAGCGGTCTACGAGCAGTACTTC
>TRBD2|TRBV29-1|-|TRBJ2-3
CSVVSVGLAGSTSTDTQYF
TGCAGCGTTGTTAGCGTGGGACTAGCGGGATCTACTAGCACAGATACGCAGTATTTT
>TRBD1|TRBV7-6|-|TRBJ1-2
CASSLTGQEYGYTF
TGTGCCAGCAGCTTAACCGGACAGGAGTATGGCTACACCTTC
>TRBD1|TRBV11-1|-|TRBJ2-1
CASSPGGPPYNEQFF
TGTGCCAGCAGCCCAGGGGGCCCACCGTACAATGAGCAGTTCTTC
>TRBD1|TRBV12-3/TRBV12-4|-|TRBJ1-1
CASTQQGTTEAFF
TGTGCCAGCACCCAACAGGGGACCACTGAAGCTTTCTTT
>-|TRBV18|once|TRBJ2-7
CASSPQKGYEQYF
TGTGCCAGCTCACCACAGAAAGGTTACGAGCAGTACTTC
>-|TRBV5-6|-|TRBJ2-7
CASSFNRASEQYF
TGTGCCAGCAGCTTTAACAGGGCTTCCGAGCAGTACTTC
>-|TRBV30|-|TRBJ2-5
CAWSEGGGETQYF
TGTGCCTGGAGTGAGGGGGGGGGCGAGACCCAGTACTTC
>TRBD1|TRBV19|-|TRBJ1-6
CASRTGSYNSPLHF
TGTGCCAGCCGGACAGGCTCCTATAATTCACCCCTCCACTTT
>TRBD2|TRBV6-6|-|TRBJ2-2
CASSPGLAGDGELFF
TGTGCCAGCAGCCCGGGACTAGCGGGGGACGGGGAGCTGTTTTTT
>TRBD1|TRBV4-2|-|TRBJ1-4
CASSQVDRLEKLFF
TGTGCCAGCAGCCAAGTGGACAGGTTGGAAAAACTGTTTTTT
>TRBD1|TRBV7-2|-|TRBJ1-5
CASSWDRYNQPQHF
TGTGCCAGCAGCTGGGACAGGTACAATCAGCCCCAGCATTTT
>-|TRBV14|-|TRBJ2-1
CASSRVGPYNEQFF
TGTGCCAGCAGCCGGGTCGGCCCCTACAATGAGCAGTTCTTC
>-|TRBV7-9|-|TRBJ1-4
CASSPRKDSSNEKLFF
TGTGCCAGCAGCCCGCGAAAGGACAGTTCGAATGAAAAACTGTTTTTT
>-|TRBV19|-|TRBJ2-1
CASKDPGDEQFF
TGTGCCAGTAAGGACCCTGGAGATGAGCAGTTCTTC
>-|TRBV18|-|TRBJ1-4
CASSPAAGEKLFF
TGTGCCAGCTCACCGGCAGCAGGGGAAAAACTGTTTTTT
>-|TRBV19|-|TRBJ1-5
CASSILGTDQPQHF
TGTGCCAGTAGTATCCTCGGAACGGATCAGCCCCAGCATTTT
>TRBD2|TRBV29-1|-|TRBJ2-4
CSVGDLAGAKNIQYF
TGCAGCGTCGGGGATCTAGCGGGAGCCAAAAACATTCAGTACTTC
>-|TRBV4-2|few|TRBJ1-6
CASSQPPEGSYNSPLHF
TGTGCCAGCAGCCAACCGCCGGAGGGGTCCTATAATTCACCCCTCCACTTT
>-|TRBV15|-|TRBJ2-7
CATRARLSSYEQYF
TGTGCCACCCGCGCGAGGCTGAGCTCCTACGAGCAGTACTTC
>-|TRBV6-4|many|TRBJ2-1
CASSDSSQADNEQFF
TGTGCCAGCAGTGACTCGAGTCAAGCGGACAATGAGCAGTTCTTC
>TRBD1|TRBV2|-|TRBJ2-7
CASSHRTGKDYEQYF
TGTGCCAGCAGCCATAGGACAGGGAAGGACTACGAGCAGTACTTC
>-|TRBV2|-|TRBJ1-2
CASSEERGNYGYTF
TGTGCCAGCAGTGAAGAAAGGGGCAACTATGGCTACACCTTC
>-|TRBV19|-|TRBJ1-4
CASSIVDSRNEKLFF
TGTGCCAGTAGTATAGTAGACAGCCGTAATGAAAAACTGTTTTTT
>-|TRBV7-2|once|TRBJ2-2
CASSLGWQISTGELFF
TGTGCCAGCAGCTTAGGATGGCAAATTAGCACCGGGGAGCTGTTTTTT
>-|TRBV2|-|TRBJ1-5
CASRDRTGRPNQPQHF
TGTGCCAGCAGGGACCGCACCGGACGCCCTAATCAGCCCCAGCATTTT
>-|TRBV5-1|-|TRBJ2-5
CASSGGGHQETQYF
TGCGCCAGCAGCGGCGGTGGGCACCAAGAGACCCAGTACTTC